One and the same sample provided the 26 T cell receptor beta chains below, sequenced in a study of control samples from healthy donors and cancer patients. This table comes from immunoSEQ multiplex PCR, and its TCRdb copy is limited to in-frame clones, with some not included. The table lists over 110,000 clones, 80% to 95% of them singletons. Sequenced material: blood. These receptors were obtained from a man aged 30-40 years in good health.

J is TRBJ2-7 and V is TRBV2; TRBD2 agrees at 9 bases. Trimming at V came to 10 bases and at J to 1 base, leaving 5 bases not matched to a gene. CDR3 length equals 13 residues. Germline CDR1 reads SNHLY; CDR2 reads FYNNEI. The CDR3 loop reads CATGTSSSYEQYF. The DNA of the CDR3 is TGTGCCACGGGGACTAGCAGTTCCTACGAGCAGTACTTC. Supplemented by reference TRBV2 and TRBJ2-7, the full variable domain reads EPEVTQTPSHQVTQMGQEVILRCVPISNHLYFYWYRQILGQKVEFLVSFYNNEISEKSEIFDDQFSVERPDGSNFTLKIRSTKLEDSAMYFCATGTSSSYEQYFGPGTRLTVT.

The chain has TRBV6-2 or TRBV6-3 and TRBJ2-7; possibly TRBD1 or TRBD2 for D (5 bases each). CDR1 MNHEY and CDR2 SVGEGT come from the germline V gene. Trimming left V 6 bases short and J 4 bases short, with 13 bases between. The CDR3 consists of 13 residues. The CDR3 loop reads CASSLDRLYEQYF. CDR3 bases: TGTGCCAGCAGCCTCGACAGACTATACGAGCAGTACTTC.

V is TRBV28 and J is TRBJ1-4; no clear D gene. The CDR3 contains 14 residues. Germline V gives CDR1 MDHEN, CDR2 SYDVKM. V was shortened by 5 bases and J by 8 bases, with 15 bases between the two germline ends. CDR3: CASSGVLRWEKLFF. CDR3 sequence (DNA): TGTGCCAGCAGTGGGGTTCTGCGGTGGGAAAAACTGTTTTTT.

The rearrangement links TRBV6-5 to TRBJ1-6; D is uncertain. Germline V lookup: CDR1 MNHEY, CDR2 SVGAGI. V lost 7 bases, J lost 10 bases, and 20 bases lay in between. The CDR3 spans 15 residues. The CDR3 region is CASTPSREAGSPLHF. The CDR3 DNA reads TGTGCCAGCACCCCTTCGAGAGAGGCGGGGTCACCCCTCCACTTT.

This clone was seen only once. This sequence joins TRBV9 and TRBJ2-5, with TRBD2 matching over 10 bases. Germline V CDR1 and CDR2: SGDLS, YYNGEE. The CDR3 has 16 amino acids. Germline trimming cut 2 bases from V and 4 bases from J; bases unmatched to any gene: 8. This CDR3 reads CASSVWGAGGGETQYF. The CDR3 coding sequence is TGTGCCAGCAGCGTCTGGGGAGCGGGAGGGGGAGAGACCCAGTACTTC.

This chain joins TRBV5-4 and TRBJ2-1; D not certain. Per the germline V gene, CDR1 is SGHNT and CDR2 is YYREEE (reference sequence). The CDR3 is 15 residues long. The germline V and J ends were trimmed by 4 bases and 4 bases, with 15 bases remaining between them. The CDR3 region has the DNA TGTGCCAGCAGCAACCTCTTTGACGCATACAATGAGCAGTTCTTC. This translates into CASSNLFDAYNEQFF.

V usage is TRBV4-1 and J usage is TRBJ2-2; 10 bases are shared with TRBD1. V gave up 2 bases and J gave up 2 bases; unmatched junction bases: 20. The germline CDR1 and CDR2 sequences are MGHRA and YSYEKL. This CDR3 has 22 residues. CDR3 region: CASSQPQGQGSSEGDNTGELFF. The CDR3 bases are TGCGCCAGCAGCCAACCCCAGGGACAGGGGAGTAGCGAGGGAGATAACACCGGGGAGCTGTTTTTT.

The chain combines TRBV10-1 with TRBJ2-2; 7 bases fit TRBD1. Germline values: CDR1 WNHNN, CDR2 SYGVQD (reference sequence). CDR3 length equals 17 residues. V shed 6 bases and J 2 bases; nucleotides not matched to a gene: 12. The CDR3 loop is CASSHGQEKGNTGELFF. CDR3 sequence (DNA): TGCGCCAGCAGCCACGGACAGGAAAAAGGAAACACCGGGGAGCTGTTTTTT.

This chain uses TRBV15 with TRBJ2-1; 11 positions match TRBD2. The length of the CDR3 is 17 residues. Germline CDR1 and CDR2: LNHNV and YYDKDF (reference sequence). J was trimmed by 1 base and V by 6 bases; bases with no gene match: 8. The CDR3 sequence: CATRSSGRERSYNEQFF. CDR3 sequence (DNA): TGTGCCACCAGAAGTAGCGGGAGGGAAAGGTCCTACAATGAGCAGTTCTTC.

The chain combines TRBV7-2 with TRBJ2-2; D perhaps matches TRBD2 (6 bases). Trimming pared 5 bases from V and 2 bases from J, leaving 9 bases between. CDR3 length: 14 amino acids. Looked up from germline, CDR1 is SGHTA and CDR2 is FQGNSA. The CDR3 sequence: CASSAGTNTGELFF. CDR3 coding DNA: TGTGCCAGCAGCGCCGGGACTAACACCGGGGAGCTGTTTTTT.

J is TRBJ1-2 and V is TRBV6-6, with D maybe TRBD1 (5 bases). V lost 0 bases and J lost 3, with 11 bases in between. Germline V gene lookup returns CDR1 MNHNY and CDR2 SVGAGI (reference sequence). The CDR3 spans 15 residues. In DNA form, the CDR3 reads TGTGCCAGCAGTTACTCGGGGGGGGAAGACTATGGCTACACCTTC. Its translation is CASSYSGGEDYGYTF.

The chain joins TRBV9 to TRBJ2-7; 10 bases are shared with TRBD1. The V and J ends lost 3 bases and 6 bases, in that order; junction bases with no gene match: 6. Germline V CDR1 and CDR2: SGDLS, YYNGEE. This CDR3 has 14 residues. The CDR3: CASSDGTGASEQYF. The CDR3 coding sequence is TGTGCCAGCAGCGACGGGACAGGGGCGTCCGAGCAGTACTTC. The full variable domain, in which reference TRBV9 and TRBJ2-7 provide the parts outside the CDR3, is DSGVTQTPKHLITATGQRVTLRCSPRSGDLSVYWYQQSLDQGLQFLIQYYNGEERAKGNILERFSAQQFPDLHSELNLSSLELGDSALYFCASSDGTGASEQYFGPGTRLTVT.

This clone came up a few times. The V gene is TRBV28, the J gene TRBJ1-5, with TRBD1 identical over 7 bases. This CDR3 region has 17 residues. Trimming took 9 bases from V and 2 from J; bases not matched to a gene: 16. Per the germline V gene, CDR1 is MDHEN and CDR2 is SYDVKM. CDR3 coding DNA: TGTGCCAGTATTACCTACAGGGGAAAAAAGGGCAATCAGCCCCAGCATTTT. Encoded protein: CASITYRGKKGNQPQHF.

This rearrangement joins TRBV5-1 to TRBJ1-1; D perhaps matches TRBD1 (5 bases). V was trimmed by 3 bases and J by 5 bases, leaving 17 bases between them. Germline V gives CDR1 SGHRS, CDR2 YFSETQ. This CDR3 is built from 15 residues. The CDR3 sequence: CASSSTPGLHTEAFF. The CDR3, as DNA: TGCGCCAGCAGCTCGACGCCGGGACTCCATACTGAAGCTTTCTTT.

This clone appeared once. This chain uses TRBV5-1 with TRBJ1-2, with D unclear. With 3 bases removed from V and 3 bases from J, the gap between germline ends came to 9 bases. CDR3 length: 13 amino acids. Germline V gene data show CDR1 as SGHRS and CDR2 as YFSETQ. CDR3 sequence reads: CASSSSNDYGYTF. CDR3 in DNA: TGCGCCAGCAGCTCCAGCAATGACTATGGCTACACCTTC.

This sequence joins TRBV19 and TRBJ1-4, with unresolved D. Germline V gene data show CDR1 as LNHDA and CDR2 as SQIVND (reference sequence). Trimming took 5 bases from V and 0 from J, leaving 10 bases between them. This CDR3 has 15 amino acids. The DNA of the CDR3 is TGTGCCAGTAGTCTCTGGACGGCAACTAATGAAAAACTGTTTTTT. This encodes CASSLWTATNEKLFF.

The chain links TRBV30 to TRBJ1-4; 9 bases agree with TRBD1. With 2 bases clipped from V and 5 bases from J, the junction kept 6 bases outside the gene matches. Germline lookup yields CDR1 GTSNPN and CDR2 SVGIG (reference sequence). CDR3 length: 15 residues. The CDR3 region has the DNA TGTGCCTGGAGTCAGGGACAGGGCCGCAATGAAAAACTGTTTTTT. It encodes CAWSQGQGRNEKLFF.

The V and J genes are TRBV27 and TRBJ2-2, with TRBD1 identical over 9 bases. The junction had 5 bases not matched to a gene; V was cut back by 1 base and J by 5 bases. Germline CDR1 reads MNHEY; CDR2 reads SMNVEV (reference sequence). This CDR3 has 16 residues. CDR3 DNA sequence: TGTGCCAGCAGTTTATGGGACAGGGTAAATACCGGGGAGCTGTTTTTT. Protein sequence: CASSLWDRVNTGELFF.

This clone has only one observation. The chain employs TRBV12-3 or TRBV12-4 and TRBJ1-1; 8 bases match TRBD1. The CDR3 extends over 13 amino acids. The trim removed 4 bases at V and 6 bases at J, leaving 4 bases unmatched. The CDR3 nucleotides read TGTGCCAGCAGTTGGACAGGGTGGGCTGAAGCTTTCTTT. Translating it yields CASSWTGWAEAFF.

The chain carries TRBV7-9 and TRBJ2-2; D unclear. The CDR3 is 16 amino acids. Between the trimmed V and J ends, which lost 0 bases and 6 bases, there was a span of 14 bases. Germline CDR1 reads SEHNR; CDR2 reads FQNEAQ (reference sequence). Here the CDR3 reads CASSLAGGLRPGELFF. DNA for the CDR3: TGTGCCAGCAGCTTAGCGGGCGGCCTGAGGCCCGGGGAGCTGTTTTTT.

The CDR3 DNA sequence: TGTGCTAGTGGTTTGGTAGATGGCTACACCTTC. Amino acid sequence: CASGLVDGYTF. This rearrangement joins TRBV12-5 to TRBJ1-2, with unresolved D. The length of the CDR3 is 11 residues. Per the germline V gene, CDR1 is LGHNT and CDR2 is FRNRAP. V shed 0 bases and J shed 6 bases, with 2 bases lying between them.

This clone was detected once. The rearrangement joins TRBV6-1 to TRBJ1-6; D gene uncertain. V was pared by 0 bases and J by 5 bases, with 5 bases between. The germline V gene encodes CDR1 MNHNS and CDR2 SASEGT. The CDR3 totals 14 residues. Here the CDR3 reads CASSEAPDNSPLHF. The CDR3 DNA reads as TGTGCCAGCAGTGAAGCACCAGATAATTCACCCCTCCACTTT.

The gene calls are TRBV7-9 and TRBJ1-4; D is unresolved. Between the trimmed V and J ends, which lost 2 bases and 8 bases, there was a span of 9 bases. The CDR3 is made up of 13 amino acids. Looked up from germline, CDR1 is SEHNR and CDR2 is FQNEAQ (reference sequence). The CDR3 reads CASSLLTTEKLFF. The CDR3 DNA is TGTGCCAGCAGCTTACTAACCACGGAAAAACTGTTTTTT.

This clone was picked up one time. The chain joins TRBV7-8 to TRBJ2-7, with 7 bases that match TRBD2. J was trimmed by 4 bases and V by 1 base; bases with no gene match: 7. The CDR3 spans 15 residues. Germline V gene sequence: CDR1 SGHVS, CDR2 FQNEAQ. The chain's CDR3 is CASSLGRESKYEQYF. As DNA, the CDR3 is TGTGCCAGCAGCTTAGGGCGGGAGTCAAAGTACGAGCAGTACTTC.

The chain uses TRBV6-5 and TRBJ1-6, with D perhaps TRBD1 (5 bases). Between the trimmed V and J ends, which lost 0 bases and 5 bases, there was a span of 11 bases. The CDR3 totals 16 residues. Germline V lookup: CDR1 MNHEY, CDR2 SVGAGI. The CDR3: CASSYSGARNNSPLHF. The DNA for the CDR3 is TGTGCCAGCAGTTACTCAGGGGCGCGTAATAATTCACCCCTCCACTTT.

This clone was recorded at least ten times. This chain joins TRBV6-6 and TRBJ2-3; 9 bases align to TRBD2. Trimming removed 2 bases from V and 6 bases from J; junction bases left unmatched: 6. The CDR3 runs 15 residues. Germline V CDR1 and CDR2: MNHNY, SVGAGI (reference sequence). The CDR3 DNA reads as TGTGCCAGCAGTTACGGGACTAGCTCGGGCGATACGCAGTATTTT. It is translated as CASSYGTSSGDTQYF.